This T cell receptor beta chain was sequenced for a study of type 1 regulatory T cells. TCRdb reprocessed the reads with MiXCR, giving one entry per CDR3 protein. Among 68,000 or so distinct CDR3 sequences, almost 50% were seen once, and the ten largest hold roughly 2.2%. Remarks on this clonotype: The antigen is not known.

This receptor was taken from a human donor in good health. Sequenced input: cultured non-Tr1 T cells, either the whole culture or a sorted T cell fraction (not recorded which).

The CDR3 DNA sequence: TGTGCCAGCAGCCTAAAGAGCGGGGGTTCCACCGGGGAGCTGTTTTTT. Its translation is CASSLKSGGSTGELFF. This chain uses TRBV7-2 with TRBJ2-2, with 8 bases fitting TRBD2. Germline V gives CDR1 SGHTA, CDR2 FQGNSA. This CDR3 has 16 residues. After removal of 5 bases from V and 4 bases from J, the junction contained 9 bases not matched to a gene.